The 24 T cell receptor beta chains reported below all come from one sample, sequenced in a study of shared clonotypes between healthy human individuals. Terminally differentiated effector memory CD45RA+ cells were left out of the naive CD8 fraction, which was CD45RO-negative and positively selected for CCR7. Using immunoSEQ multiplex PCR, the repertoire was profiled, and TCRdb retains in-frame clones only, with some absent. The table shows about 2.1 million clones, with approximately 92% occurring only once. The sample consisted of naive CD8+ T cells from PBMCs. The receptors come from a man aged 18 to 30 in good health. Some clones in this sample may be carry-over from other donors' samples.

Only one count was recorded for this clone. This chain links TRBV27 with TRBJ2-1, with 12 bases fitting TRBD2. CDR1 is MNHEY, CDR2 SMNVEV, per germline (reference sequence). CDR3 length: 17 amino acids. V lost 3 bases to trimming and J lost 7 bases; unmatched junction nucleotides: 10. In nucleotides, the CDR3 is TGTGCCAGCAGTTTTCTACTAGCGGGAGGTGGGTGGAATGAGCAGTTCTTC. Protein sequence: CASSFLLAGGGWNEQFF.

The chain carries TRBV6-1 and TRBJ2-7; 7 bases line up with TRBD1. This CDR3 has 15 amino acids. V lost 1 base, J lost 2 bases, and 5 bases stayed unmatched. CDR1 is MNHNS, CDR2 SASEGT, per germline. The CDR3 loop reads CASSEGQGPTYEQYF. The CDR3 coding sequence is TGTGCCAGCAGTGAAGGACAGGGTCCTACCTACGAGCAGTACTTC.

This clone appeared a single time. J is TRBJ2-7 and V is TRBV7-9; 11 bases align to TRBD2. V gave up 2 bases and J gave up 2 bases; unmatched junction bases: 8. Germline V gene sequence: CDR1 SEHNR, CDR2 FQNEAQ (reference sequence). The CDR3 runs to 17 residues. The CDR3 reads CASSLSGTSGPAYEQYF. The CDR3 DNA sequence: TGTGCCAGCAGCTTAAGCGGGACTAGCGGACCCGCCTACGAGCAGTACTTC. The complete variable domain, with remaining parts taken from reference TRBV7-9 and TRBJ2-7, reads DTGVSQNPRHKITKRGQNVTFRCDPISEHNRLYWYRQTLGQGPEFLTYFQNEAQLEKSRLLSDRFSAERPKGSFSTLEIQRTEQGDSAMYLCASSLSGTSGPAYEQYFGPGTRLTVT.

The V and J genes are TRBV4-3 and TRBJ1-5; weak D call: TRBD1 (6 bases). The V end lost 0 bases, the J end lost 4 bases, and 16 bases lay between the germline ends. The CDR3 covers 17 residues. CDR1 is LGHNA, CDR2 YSLEER, per germline. The CDR3 sequence: CASSQDRTGRGNQPQHF. The CDR3 nucleotides read TGCGCCAGCAGCCAAGATCGCACAGGGAGAGGGAATCAGCCCCAGCATTTT.

The J gene is TRBJ1-5, the V gene TRBV27; 8 bases are a match to TRBD1. CDR3 length: 16 residues. CDR1 is MNHEY, CDR2 SMNVEV, per germline (reference sequence). V was clipped by 2 bases and J by 3 bases; unmatched bases: 6. CDR3 sequence: CASSLRAGGNNQPQHF. For the CDR3, the DNA is TGTGCCAGCAGTTTACGGGCAGGGGGCAACAATCAGCCCCAGCATTTT.

The V and J genes are TRBV27 and TRBJ2-5; 10 bases line up with TRBD1. V shed 3 bases, J shed 7 bases, and the junction held 8 bases outside the gene matches. The CDR3 runs 15 residues. Germline V gene data show CDR1 as MNHEY and CDR2 as SMNVEV (reference sequence). Written as DNA, the CDR3 is TGTGCCAGCAGTTTGCTGGGACAGGGGTTGGGGACCCAGTACTTC. Protein: CASSLLGQGLGTQYF.

The CDR3 nucleotides are TGTGCCAGCAGTTACCTCCTTAGTGGGGAAGGGGAAAAACTGTTTTTT. It encodes CASSYLLSGEGEKLFF. This sequence joins TRBV6-6 and TRBJ1-4; no clear D. V lost 2 bases, J lost 8 bases, and 18 bases lay in between. Germline assignment: CDR1 MNHNY and CDR2 SVGAGI (reference sequence). This CDR3 has 16 residues.

The chain is built from TRBV7-8 and TRBJ2-3, with 10 bases matching TRBD2. J lost 9 bases, V lost 5 bases, and 17 bases had no gene match. The CDR3 runs 17 residues. Germline CDR1 and CDR2: SGHVS and FQNEAQ. The CDR3 loop reads CASSGLAGVRIGRTQYF. CDR3 DNA: TGTGCCAGCAGCGGCCTAGCGGGAGTGAGGATAGGTCGGACGCAGTATTTT. Combining the CDR3 with reference TRBV7-8 and TRBJ2-3 gives the whole variable domain GAGVSQSPRYKVAKRGQDVALRCDPISGHVSLFWYQQALGQGPEFLTYFQNEAQLDKSGLPSDRFFAERPEGSVSTLKIQRTQQEDSAVYLCASSGLAGVRIGRTQYFGPGTRLTVL.

This chain connects TRBV19 to TRBJ2-3; TRBD1 or TRBD2 may be the D gene (5 bases each). V was cut by 3 bases and J by 6 bases, with 7 bases left in between. The CDR3 totals 12 residues. Germline loops: CDR1 LNHDA, CDR2 SQIVND (reference sequence). CDR3 sequence: CASSIEGDTQYF. As DNA, the CDR3 is TGTGCCAGTAGTATTGAGGGGGATACGCAGTATTTT.

V usage is TRBV25-1 and J usage is TRBJ1-4, with D perhaps TRBD1 (6 bases). Trimming took off 5 bases at V and 7 bases at J, with 17 bases between the two ends. Per germline, CDR1 MGHDK and CDR2 SYGVNS. The CDR3 has 15 residues. Here the CDR3 reads CASSLTTGRSEKLFF. The CDR3 region has the DNA TGTGCCAGCAGTCTCACGACAGGCAGGAGTGAAAAACTGTTTTTT.

Concerning this clone itself: This same CDR3 is encoded by further DNA sequences in the sample. This chain joins TRBV2 and TRBJ2-7; no clear D gene. V lost 5 bases and J 3 bases, leaving 5 bases between the germline ends. The germline gives CDR1 SNHLY, CDR2 FYNNEI. This CDR3 is built from 11 residues. CDR3 region: CASSPLYEQYF. The CDR3 coding sequence is TGTGCCAGCAGTCCCCTCTACGAGCAGTACTTC.

The chain uses TRBV5-6 and TRBJ2-2; unclear D gene. This CDR3 has 11 amino acids. The V gene lost 3 bases and the J gene lost 6 bases, with 3 bases spanning the gap. Germline V gene lookup returns CDR1 SGHDT and CDR2 YYEEEE. CDR3: CASSYAGELFF. CDR3 coding DNA: TGTGCCAGCAGCTATGCCGGGGAGCTGTTTTTT.

The CDR3 sequence: CASSLVRGGNSPLHF. The DNA for the CDR3 is TGTGCCAGCAGCTTAGTGAGGGGTGGAAATTCACCCCTCCACTTT. The chain carries TRBV7-9 and TRBJ1-6, with D perhaps matching TRBD1 (5 bases). Trimming removed 1 base from V and 7 bases from J, with 11 bases in between. The germline V gene has CDR1 SEHNR and CDR2 FQNEAQ (reference sequence). The CDR3 loop spans 15 amino acids.

This sequence joins TRBV19 and TRBJ1-4, with D unclear. Looked up from germline, CDR1 is LNHDA and CDR2 is SQIVND (reference sequence). With 3 bases removed from V and 7 bases from J, the gap between germline ends came to 6 bases. This CDR3 is built from 12 residues. DNA of the CDR3: TGTGCCAGTAGTATTCCCCCTGAAAAACTGTTTTTT. This sequence encodes CASSIPPEKLFF.

The V call is TRBV27, the J call TRBJ2-2; 7 nucleotides line up with TRBD1. The CDR3 consists of 15 residues. CDR1 and CDR2 from the germline V gene are MNHEY and SMNVEV (reference sequence). V was clipped by 3 bases and J by 3 bases; unmatched bases: 4. DNA for the CDR3: TGTGCCAGCAGTTTTCGGGACAGATACACCGGGGAGCTGTTTTTT. This translates into CASSFRDRYTGELFF.

This rearrangement joins TRBV7-6 to TRBJ1-1; TRBD1 might be the D (6 bases). Trimming left V 5 bases short and J 7 bases short, with 20 bases between. CDR1 is SGHVS, CDR2 FNYEAQ, per germline. The CDR3 runs to 15 residues. CDR3 sequence reads: CASSPGAGARGEAFF. In DNA form, the CDR3 reads TGTGCCAGCAGCCCAGGCGCGGGGGCGCGGGGTGAAGCTTTCTTT.

For this clone: Other DNA sequences in the same sample also yield this CDR3. V gene TRBV7-2 combines with J gene TRBJ2-7, with a weak D call TRBD2 (6 bases). Germline CDR1 and CDR2: SGHTA and FQGNSA. The CDR3 sequence is 14 residues long. The ends were cut back, 0 bases at V and 1 base at J, with 7 bases in the middle. The CDR3 nucleotides read TGTGCCAGCAGCTTAGCGGGGAGGTCCTACGAGCAGTACTTC. It codes for CASSLAGRSYEQYF.

The chain couples TRBV7-9 to TRBJ2-7, with D hard to call. The V end lost 4 bases, the J end lost 2 bases, and 12 bases lay between the germline ends. The length of the CDR3 is 14 residues. CDR1 is SEHNR, CDR2 FQNEAQ, per germline (reference sequence). CDR3 DNA sequence: TGTGCCAGCAGCTGGGCGCAGAGACCCTACGAGCAGTACTTC. Translation gives CASSWAQRPYEQYF. The complete variable domain, with remaining parts taken from reference TRBV7-9 and TRBJ2-7, reads DTGVSQNPRHKITKRGQNVTFRCDPISEHNRLYWYRQTLGQGPEFLTYFQNEAQLEKSRLLSDRFSAERPKGSFSTLEIQRTEQGDSAMYLCASSWAQRPYEQYFGPGTRLTVT.

The chain joins TRBV15 to TRBJ1-3; D is uncertain. Trimming removed 5 bases at V and 0 bases at J, with 11 bases between. Germline values: CDR1 LNHNV, CDR2 YYDKDF (reference sequence). This CDR3 region has 15 residues. CDR3 in DNA: TGTGCCACCAGCGCGCGACGGAGCTCTGGAAACACCATATATTTT. Encoded protein: CATSARRSSGNTIYF.

The V call is TRBV12-5, the J call TRBJ1-1; D call uncertain. Between the trimmed V and J ends, which lost 6 bases and 4 bases, there was a span of 9 bases. Germline values: CDR1 LGHNT, CDR2 FRNRAP. The length of the CDR3 is 12 residues. The CDR3 loop is CASGAWGTEAFF. The CDR3 DNA is TGTGCTAGTGGGGCCTGGGGCACTGAAGCTTTCTTT.

This clone showed up just once. The chain links TRBV5-1 to TRBJ2-3; the D gene is possibly TRBD2 (6 bases). Trimming took 0 bases from V and 2 from J, leaving 13 bases between them. CDR1 SGHRS and CDR2 YFSETQ come from the germline V gene. This CDR3 has 16 residues. The CDR3 here is CASSLVGRLYTDTQYF. CDR3 in DNA: TGCGCCAGCAGCTTGGTCGGGAGATTATACACAGATACGCAGTATTTT.

V is TRBV14 and J is TRBJ2-7; TRBD2 matches at 13 bases. V lost 5 bases, J lost 6 bases, and 7 bases stayed unmatched. Germline assignment: CDR1 SGHDN and CDR2 FVKESK. This CDR3 is built from 15 residues. The CDR3 region is CASSLRTSGRGEQYF. The CDR3 DNA reads TGTGCCAGCAGCTTGCGGACTAGCGGGAGAGGCGAGCAGTACTTC.

This clone was detected a few times. The CDR3, as DNA: TGTGCCAGTAGGTGGGGTGACTATGGCTACACCTTC. Translated, it gives CASRWGDYGYTF. The chain employs TRBV19 and TRBJ1-2; D is uncertain. Per the germline V gene, CDR1 is LNHDA and CDR2 is SQIVND (reference sequence). V was clipped by 6 bases and J by 3 bases, with 8 bases between them. CDR3 length equals 12 residues.

This clone was observed once. The chain recombines TRBV7-6 with TRBJ2-7; possible D gene TRBD2, 6 bases. The length of the CDR3 is 16 residues. V lost 5 bases and J 1 base, leaving 18 bases between the germline ends. Germline loops: CDR1 SGHVS, CDR2 FNYEAQ. The CDR3, as DNA: TGTGCCAGCAGCGAAAATTTGGGACTGCCTTCCTACGAGCAGTACTTC. Encoded protein: CASSENLGLPSYEQYF.